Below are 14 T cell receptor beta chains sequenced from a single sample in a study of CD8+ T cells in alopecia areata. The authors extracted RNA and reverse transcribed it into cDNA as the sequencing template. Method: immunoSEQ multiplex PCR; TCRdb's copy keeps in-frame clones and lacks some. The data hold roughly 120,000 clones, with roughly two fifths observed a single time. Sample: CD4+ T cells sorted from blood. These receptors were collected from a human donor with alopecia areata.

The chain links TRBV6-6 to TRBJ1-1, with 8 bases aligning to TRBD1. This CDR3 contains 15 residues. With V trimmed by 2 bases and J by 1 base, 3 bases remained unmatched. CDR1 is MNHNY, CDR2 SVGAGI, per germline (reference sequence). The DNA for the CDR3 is TGTGCCAGCAGTTACCTTGACAGGGGGAACACTGAAGCTTTCTTT. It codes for CASSYLDRGNTEAFF.

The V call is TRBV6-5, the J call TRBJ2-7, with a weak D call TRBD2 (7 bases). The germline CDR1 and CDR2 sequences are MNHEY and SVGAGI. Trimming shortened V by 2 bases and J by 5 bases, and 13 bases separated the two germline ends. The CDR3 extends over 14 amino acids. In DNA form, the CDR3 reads TGTGCCAGCAGTTACGCGGGGGCGAGGAACGAGCAGTACTTC. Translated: CASSYAGARNEQYF.

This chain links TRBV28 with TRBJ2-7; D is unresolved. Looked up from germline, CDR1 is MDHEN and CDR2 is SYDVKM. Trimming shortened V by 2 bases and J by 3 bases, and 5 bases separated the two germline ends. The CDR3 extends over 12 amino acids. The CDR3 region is CASSLLGYEQYF. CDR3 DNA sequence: TGTGCCAGCAGTTTACTGGGCTACGAGCAGTACTTC.

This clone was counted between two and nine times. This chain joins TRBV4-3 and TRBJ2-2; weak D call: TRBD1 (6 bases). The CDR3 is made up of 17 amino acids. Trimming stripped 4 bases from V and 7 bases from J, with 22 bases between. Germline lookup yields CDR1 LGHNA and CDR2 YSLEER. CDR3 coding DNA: TGCGCCAGCAGCCGCACCTACAGGGTGACTGCTGTCGGGGAGCTGTTTTTT. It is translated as CASSRTYRVTAVGELFF.

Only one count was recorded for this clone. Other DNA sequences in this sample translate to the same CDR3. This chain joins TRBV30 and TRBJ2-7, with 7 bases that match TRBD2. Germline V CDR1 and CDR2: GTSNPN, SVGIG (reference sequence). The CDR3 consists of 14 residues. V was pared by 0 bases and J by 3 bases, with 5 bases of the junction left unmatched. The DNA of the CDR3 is TGTGCCTGGAGTGTTGGCGGGAGCAGCTACGAGCAGTACTTC. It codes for CAWSVGGSSYEQYF.

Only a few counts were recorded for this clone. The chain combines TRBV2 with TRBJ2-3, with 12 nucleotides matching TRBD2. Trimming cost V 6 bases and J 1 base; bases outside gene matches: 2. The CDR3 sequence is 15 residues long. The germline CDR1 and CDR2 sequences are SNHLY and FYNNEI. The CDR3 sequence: CASRRLAGGTDTQYF. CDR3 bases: TGTGCCAGCAGGCGACTAGCGGGAGGCACAGATACGCAGTATTTT.

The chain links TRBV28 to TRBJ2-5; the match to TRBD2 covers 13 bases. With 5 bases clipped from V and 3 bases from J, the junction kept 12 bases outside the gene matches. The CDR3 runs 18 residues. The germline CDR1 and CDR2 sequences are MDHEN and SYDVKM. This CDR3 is CASSPPTLAGGQEETQYF. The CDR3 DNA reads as TGTGCCAGCAGTCCCCCAACACTAGCGGGAGGGCAGGAAGAGACCCAGTACTTC.

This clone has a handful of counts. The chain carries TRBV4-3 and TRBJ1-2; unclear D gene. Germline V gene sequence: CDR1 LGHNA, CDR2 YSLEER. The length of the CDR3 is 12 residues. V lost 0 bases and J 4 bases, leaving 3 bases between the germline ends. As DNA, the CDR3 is TGCGCCAGCAGCCAAGAGGGCTATGGCTACACCTTC. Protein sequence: CASSQEGYGYTF.

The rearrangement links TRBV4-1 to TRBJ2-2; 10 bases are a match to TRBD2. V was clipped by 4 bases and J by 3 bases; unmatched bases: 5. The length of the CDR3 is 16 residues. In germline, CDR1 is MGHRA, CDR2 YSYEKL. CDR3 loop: CASSLLAGRDTGELFF. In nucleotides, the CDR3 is TGCGCCAGCAGCCTACTAGCGGGAAGGGACACCGGGGAGCTGTTTTTT.

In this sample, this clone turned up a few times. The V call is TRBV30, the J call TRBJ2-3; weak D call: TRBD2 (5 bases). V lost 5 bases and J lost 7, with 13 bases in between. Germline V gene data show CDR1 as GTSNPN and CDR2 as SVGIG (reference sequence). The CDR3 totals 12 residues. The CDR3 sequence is CAWARGAHTQYF. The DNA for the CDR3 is TGTGCCTGGGCCCGGGGTGCGCATACGCAGTATTTT.

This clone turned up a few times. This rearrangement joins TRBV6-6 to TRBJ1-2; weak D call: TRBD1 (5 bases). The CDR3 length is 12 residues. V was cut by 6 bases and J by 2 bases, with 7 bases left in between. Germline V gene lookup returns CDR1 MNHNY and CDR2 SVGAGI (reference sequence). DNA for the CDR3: TGTGCCAGCAGCCCAGGGAACTATGGCTACACCTTC. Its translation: CASSPGNYGYTF.

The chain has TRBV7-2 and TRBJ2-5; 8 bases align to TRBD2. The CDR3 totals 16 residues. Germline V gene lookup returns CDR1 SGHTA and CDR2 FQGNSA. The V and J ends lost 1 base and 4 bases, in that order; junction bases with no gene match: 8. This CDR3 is CASSLVFSGRGETQYF. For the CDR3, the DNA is TGTGCCAGCAGCTTAGTGTTCAGCGGGAGAGGAGAGACCCAGTACTTC. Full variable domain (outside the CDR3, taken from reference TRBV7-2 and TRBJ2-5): GAGVSQSPSNKVTEKGKDVELRCDPISGHTALYWYRQSLGQGLEFLIYFQGNSAPDKSGLPSDRFSAERTGGSVSTLTIQRTQQEDSAVYLCASSLVFSGRGETQYFGPGTRLLVL.

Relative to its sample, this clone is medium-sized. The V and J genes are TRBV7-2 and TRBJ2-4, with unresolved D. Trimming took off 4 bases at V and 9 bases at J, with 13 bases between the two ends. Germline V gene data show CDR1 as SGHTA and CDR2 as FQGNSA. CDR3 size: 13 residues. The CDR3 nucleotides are TGTGCCAGCAGCTCCGGACGTGGGGTCATTCAGTACTTC. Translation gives CASSSGRGVIQYF.

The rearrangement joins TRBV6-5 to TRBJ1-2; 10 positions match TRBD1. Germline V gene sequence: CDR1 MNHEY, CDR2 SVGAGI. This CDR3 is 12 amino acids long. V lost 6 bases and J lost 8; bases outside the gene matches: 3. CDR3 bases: TGTGCCAGCAGGCGGACAGGGGGAGGCTACACCTTC. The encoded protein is CASRRTGGGYTF.